This T cell receptor beta chain emerged from a study of long-term antiretroviral therapy in people with HIV. The run of the v3.0 immunoSEQ assay was at survey level. Libraries were prepared by immunoSEQ multiplex PCR; TCRdb keeps only in-frame clonotypes and omits some of them. The table lists roughly 18,000 clones, approximately 90% of them singletons. The CDR3 covers 15 residues. Germline-derived CDR1 and CDR2 are SGHVS and FQNEAQ. V shed 4 bases, J shed 4 bases, and the junction held 8 bases outside the gene matches. Study-wide results and limits: HIV repertoires showed narrower CDR3 length ranges than controls. Blood dating 2004 to 2017 may reflect older ART regimens.

As to this clone: Its cognate antigen is unknown.

PBMC samples from each donor numbered at least one pre-ART and at least two post-ART. This clonotype originated in a woman in her thirties or forties with HIV. The source material was unsorted PBMCs, sampled 0.6 years after starting antiretroviral therapy. The chain uses TRBV7-8 and TRBJ2-5, with 8 nucleotides matching TRBD2. This CDR3 reads CASSSVAGRAETQYF. CDR3 bases: TGTGCCAGCAGCTCCGTAGCGGGGAGGGCAGAGACCCAGTACTTC.